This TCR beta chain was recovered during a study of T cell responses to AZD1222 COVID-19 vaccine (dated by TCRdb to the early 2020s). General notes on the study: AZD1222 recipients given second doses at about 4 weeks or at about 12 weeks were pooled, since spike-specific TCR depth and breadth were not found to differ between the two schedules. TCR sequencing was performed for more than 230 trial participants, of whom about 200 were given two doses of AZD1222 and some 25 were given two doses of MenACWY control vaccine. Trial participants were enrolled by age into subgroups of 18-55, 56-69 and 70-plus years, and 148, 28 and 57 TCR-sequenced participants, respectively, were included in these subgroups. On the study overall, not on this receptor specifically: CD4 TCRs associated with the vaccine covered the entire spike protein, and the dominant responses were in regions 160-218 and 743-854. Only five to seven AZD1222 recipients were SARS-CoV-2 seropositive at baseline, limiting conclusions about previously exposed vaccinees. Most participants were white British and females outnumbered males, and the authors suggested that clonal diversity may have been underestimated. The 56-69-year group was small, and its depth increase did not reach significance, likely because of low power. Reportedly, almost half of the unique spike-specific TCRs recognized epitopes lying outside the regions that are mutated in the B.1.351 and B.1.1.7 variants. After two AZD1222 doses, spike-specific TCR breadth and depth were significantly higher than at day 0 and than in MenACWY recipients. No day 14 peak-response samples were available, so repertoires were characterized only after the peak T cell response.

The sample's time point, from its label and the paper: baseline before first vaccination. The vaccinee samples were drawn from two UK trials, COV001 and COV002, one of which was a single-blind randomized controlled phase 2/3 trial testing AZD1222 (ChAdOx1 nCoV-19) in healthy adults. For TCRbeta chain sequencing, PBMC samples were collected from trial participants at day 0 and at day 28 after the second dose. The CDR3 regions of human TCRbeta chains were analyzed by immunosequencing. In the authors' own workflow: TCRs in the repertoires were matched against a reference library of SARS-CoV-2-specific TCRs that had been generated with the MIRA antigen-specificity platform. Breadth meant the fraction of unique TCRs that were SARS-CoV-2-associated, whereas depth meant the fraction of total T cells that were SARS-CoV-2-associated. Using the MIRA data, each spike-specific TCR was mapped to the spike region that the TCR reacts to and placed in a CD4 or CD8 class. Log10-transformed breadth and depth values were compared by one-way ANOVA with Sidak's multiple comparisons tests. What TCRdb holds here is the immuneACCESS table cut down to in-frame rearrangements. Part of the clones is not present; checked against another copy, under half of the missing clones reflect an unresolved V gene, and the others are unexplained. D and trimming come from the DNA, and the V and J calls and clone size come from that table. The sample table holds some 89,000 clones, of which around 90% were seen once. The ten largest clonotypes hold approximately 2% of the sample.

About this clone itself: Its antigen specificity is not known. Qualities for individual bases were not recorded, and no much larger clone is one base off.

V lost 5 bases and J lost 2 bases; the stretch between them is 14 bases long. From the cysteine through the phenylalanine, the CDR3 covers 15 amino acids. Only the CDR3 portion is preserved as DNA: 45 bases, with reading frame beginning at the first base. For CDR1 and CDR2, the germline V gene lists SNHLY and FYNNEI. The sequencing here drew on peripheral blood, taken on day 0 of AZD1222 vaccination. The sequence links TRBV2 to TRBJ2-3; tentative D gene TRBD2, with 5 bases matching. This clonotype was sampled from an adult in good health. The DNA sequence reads TGTGCCAGCAGTCGAGGGAAGCTCCCCACAGATACGCAGTATTTT. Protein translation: CASSRGKLPTDTQYF.